This TCR beta chain derives from a study of Ad26.COV2.S vaccination and SARS-CoV-2 variants. Study-level information: By the intramuscular route, Ad26.COV2.S was given once, or twice 56 days apart. General study points: While placebo recipients had lower spike-specific TCR breadth, vaccine recipients had more. Vaccinated and placebo-treated recipients had similar non-spike TCR breadth.

About this clone: Its antigen is undetermined.

Data came from immunoSEQ multiplex PCR; TCRdb stores just in-frame clones and leaves some out. The repertoire holds fewer than 600,000 clones, with around 89% as singletons. Unmatched junction bases numbered 2, after V lost 5 bases and J lost 3 bases. From germline, CDR1 is LGHDT and CDR2 YNNKEL (reference sequence). This CDR3 has 13 residues. Stated treatment: around 19 received Ad26.COV2.S at low or high dose, single or two shots; 5 received placebo; per-sample allocation not given. Sample collection was performed on day 63 after the first vaccine or placebo injection. Vaccination used an Ad26 vector expressing Wuhan-strain SARS-CoV-2 spike.

The V and J genes are TRBV3-1 (or the pseudogene TRBV3-2) and TRBJ2-5, with 8 bases aligning to TRBD2. The sample here was peripheral blood, taken in a trial of Ad26.COV2.S vaccine versus placebo. The receptor comes from a person aged 18-60 years who received the Ad26.COV2.S COVID-19 vaccine or a placebo. CDR3 sequence: CASSLTSEETQYF. The CDR3, as DNA: TGTGCCAGCAGCTTGACTAGCGAAGAGACCCAGTACTTC.